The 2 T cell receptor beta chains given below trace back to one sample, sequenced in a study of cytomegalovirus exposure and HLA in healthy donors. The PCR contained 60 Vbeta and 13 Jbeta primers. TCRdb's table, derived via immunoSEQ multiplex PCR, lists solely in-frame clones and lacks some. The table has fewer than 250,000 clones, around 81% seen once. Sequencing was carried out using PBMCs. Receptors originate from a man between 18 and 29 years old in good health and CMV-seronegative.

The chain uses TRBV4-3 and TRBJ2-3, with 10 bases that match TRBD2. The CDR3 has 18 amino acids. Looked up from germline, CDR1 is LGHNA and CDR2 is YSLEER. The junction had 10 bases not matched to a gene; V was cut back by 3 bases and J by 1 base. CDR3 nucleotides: TGCGCCAGCAGCCAGGTGGACCTAGCGGGAGATGGCACAGATACGCAGTATTTT. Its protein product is CASSQVDLAGDGTDTQYF.

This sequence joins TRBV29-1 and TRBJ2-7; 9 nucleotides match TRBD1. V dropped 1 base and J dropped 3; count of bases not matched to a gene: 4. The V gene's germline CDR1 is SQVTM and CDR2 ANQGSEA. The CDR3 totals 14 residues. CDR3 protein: CSVEGGQGNYEQYF. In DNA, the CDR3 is TGCAGCGTTGAAGGGGGACAGGGAAACTACGAGCAGTACTTC.